Following are 7 T cell receptor beta chains from one sample sequenced in a study of patients and donors after allogeneic stem cell transplantation. TCRdb reprocessed the RT-PCR reads via MiXCR and lists one record per CDR3 protein. The sample shows 70,000 to 95,000 distinct CDR3 sequences, 5% of them seen only once. The sequenced sample consisted of blood, either unsorted or a sorted T cell fraction (not recorded which). The receptors derive from a human donor who was either an allogeneic HSCT recipient or a stem cell or donor lymphocyte infusion donor (not recorded which). It is not recorded whose cells these are; they may come from a transplant donor.

The rearrangement uses TRBV3-1 and TRBJ1-3; no definite D call. Trimming took 6 bases from V and 2 from J, leaving 11 bases between them. The CDR3 has 14 residues. From germline, CDR1 is LGHDT and CDR2 YNNKEL (reference sequence). The CDR3 nucleotides read TGTGCCAGCAGGGGCTCTGGGGCTGGAAACACCATATATTTT. This encodes CASRGSGAGNTIYF.

This sequence joins TRBV6-1 and TRBJ1-5; D possibly corresponds to TRBD1 (6 bases). V lost 7 bases and J 5 bases, leaving 21 bases between the germline ends. CDR1 is MNHNS, CDR2 SASEGT, per germline. This CDR3 is 16 amino acids long. The CDR3 here is CASTPRRGGSDQPQHF. The CDR3 coding sequence is TGTGCCAGCACCCCCCGAAGAGGGGGTTCCGATCAGCCCCAGCATTTT.

There are many counts of this clonotype. V usage is TRBV24-1 and J usage is TRBJ2-3; 7 bases fit TRBD2. The V segment lost 8 bases and the J segment 5 bases; nucleotides outside the gene matches: 6. The CDR3 length is 13 residues. CDR1 KGHDR and CDR2 SFDVKD come from the germline V gene. The CDR3 loop is CATTRESGDTQYF. CDR3 DNA: TGTGCCACCACGCGGGAGAGTGGAGATACGCAGTATTTT.

This clonotype occurred many times. The chain combines TRBV5-1 with TRBJ2-3, with D perhaps given as TRBD1 or TRBD2 (5 bases each). V was pared by 4 bases and J by 5 bases, with 14 bases between. The V gene's germline CDR1 is SGHRS and CDR2 YFSETQ. This CDR3 comprises 14 residues. The CDR3 bases are TGCGCCAGCAGCACCCCCCATGGGGGAGATACGCAGTATTTT. This codes for CASSTPHGGDTQYF.

This clonotype occurred many times. The chain recombines TRBV24-1 with TRBJ2-3; perhaps TRBD1 as D (5 bases). The CDR3 covers 14 residues. Germline CDR1 KGHDR, CDR2 SFDVKD. The V gene lost 2 bases and the J gene lost 5 bases, with 10 bases spanning the gap. The DNA of the CDR3 is TGTGCCACCAGTGATTCCCAGGGCCGAGATACGCAGTATTTT. Its translation is CATSDSQGRDTQYF.

This clonotype was recorded at least ten times. The genes are TRBV20-1 and TRBJ2-1; no firm D call. The V gene lost 5 bases and the J gene lost 4 bases, with 6 bases spanning the gap. This CDR3 is built from 11 residues. From germline, CDR1 is DFQATT and CDR2 SNEGSKA (reference sequence). CDR3 loop: CSAQQYNEQFF. Here the CDR3 DNA reads TGCAGTGCTCAACAGTACAATGAGCAGTTCTTC.

Many counts were recorded for this clonotype. The chain combines TRBV5-1 with TRBJ2-7; the match to TRBD1 covers 9 bases. CDR1 and CDR2 (germline): SGHRS, YFSETQ. V trimming: 7 bases; J trimming: 3 bases; junction bases outside the gene matches: 11. The CDR3 covers 15 residues. The DNA for the CDR3 is TGCGCCAGCGGGGTCGGACAGGGGAACGGCTACGAGCAGTACTTC. The encoded protein is CASGVGQGNGYEQYF.